These T cell receptor beta chains were read from a single sample in a study of T cell changes during pregnancy in multiple sclerosis. Assay: immunoSEQ multiplex PCR; the TCRdb copy retains only in-frame clones and omits some. This table has roughly 23,000 clones, less than 95% appearing once. Sequences were derived from CD4+ T cells from peripheral blood mononuclear cells, sampled in the third trimester of pregnancy. These receptors were collected from a female donor in good health, enrolled as a control in a pregnancy study. Both conserved end residues are part of each CDR3. Each record gives: D gene, V gene, J gene, clone size, CDR3 DNA, CDR3 protein. D genes are given only for firm matches. The listing skips clone size in some rows; elsewhere it reads once, few, many or a size class.

>-|TRBV25-1|TRBJ1-1|-
TGTGCCAGCAGTCGGCTTACGGGGACTGAAGCTTTCTTT
CASSRLTGTEAFF
>-|TRBV30|TRBJ1-6|-
TGTGCCTGGAGCCCCCTTTTACAGGGACCCTATAATTCACCCCTCCACTTT
CAWSPLLQGPYNSPLHF
>TRBD1|TRBV5-5|TRBJ1-4|-
TGTGCCAGCAGCTTAGGACAGGGAGTGTCTGAAAAACTGTTTTTT
CASSLGQGVSEKLFF
>-|TRBV6-5|TRBJ1-2|-
TGTGCCAGCAGCCAAGGAGGAAAAGGCCTCTATGGCTACACCTTC
CASSQGGKGLYGYTF
>-|TRBV19|TRBJ1-6|-
TGTGCCAGTAGCCGACAGACAAGCTCCTATAATTCACCCCTCCACTTT
CASSRQTSSYNSPLHF
>TRBD2|TRBV6-1|TRBJ2-7|-
TGTGCCAGCAGAGGAAGACTAGCGGTGGATTACGAGCAGTACTTC
CASRGRLAVDYEQYF
>TRBD1|TRBV4-1|TRBJ2-7|-
TGCGCCAGCAGCCTCACGGCAGGGGGTTACTACGAGCAGTACTTC
CASSLTAGGYYEQYF
>TRBD2|TRBV5-6|TRBJ2-7|-
TGTGCCAGCAGCTTGGAACTAGCGGGAGGGCCTACCCTTTACGAGCAGTACTTC
CASSLELAGGPTLYEQYF
>-|TRBV6-1|TRBJ1-5|few
TGTGCCAGCAGTGAAGACAGAATAAGCAATCAGCCCCAGCATTTT
CASSEDRISNQPQHF
>-|TRBV7-2|TRBJ2-3|once
TGTGCCAGCAGCTTAGAGCCGGGAGTTGGCACAGATACGCAGTATTTT
CASSLEPGVGTDTQYF
>-|TRBV18|TRBJ1-1|-
TGTGCCAGCTCACCAACGACAGGGAACACTGAAGCTTTCTTT
CASSPTTGNTEAFF
>TRBD2|TRBV27|TRBJ2-1|-
TGTGCCAGCAGCCGGGGACTAGCGTCAACTAATGAGCAGTTCTTC
CASSRGLASTNEQFF
>TRBD2|TRBV6-1|TRBJ2-7|-
TGTGCCAGCAGTGAATCTTCGGGAGGGAGCGACGAGCAGTACTTC
CASSESSGGSDEQYF
>-|TRBV4-3|TRBJ1-1|-
TGCGCCAGCAGCCCCACACAGGGTACTGAAGCTTTCTTT
CASSPTQGTEAFF
>TRBD2|TRBV7-2|TRBJ2-3|once
TGTGCCAGCAGCCCACTAGCGGGGGGCCCGGATACGCAGTATTTT
CASSPLAGGPDTQYF
>TRBD2|TRBV5-4|TRBJ2-7|-
TGTGCCACCCGTAGCGGGAGATCGGCCGAGCAGTACTTC
CATRSGRSAEQYF
>TRBD2|TRBV5-1|TRBJ2-1|once
TGCGCCAGCAGCTTGCGGGCTAGCGGTACCTACAATGAGCAGTTCTTC
CASSLRASGTYNEQFF
>-|TRBV6-5|TRBJ2-7|-
TGTGCCAGCAGTTACTCGAATCTTCGGGGAACCTACGAGCAGTACTTC
CASSYSNLRGTYEQYF
>TRBD2|TRBV2|TRBJ2-2|-
TGTGCCAGCAGTCAACTAGCGGACACCGGGGAGCTGTTTTTT
CASSQLADTGELFF
>TRBD2|TRBV5-1|TRBJ2-7|-
TGCGCCAGCAGCACCCTAGCGGGGGGAGGCTACGAGCAGTACTTC
CASSTLAGGGYEQYF
>TRBD1|TRBV6-5|TRBJ1-5|-
TGTGCCAGCAGGTCCAACAGGGGGCCCGGACAGCCCCAGCATTTT
CASRSNRGPGQPQHF
>-|TRBV5-6|TRBJ2-3|-
TGTGCCAGCAGCTTCCGCCGAGGGTCTAGCACAGATACGCAGTATTTT
CASSFRRGSSTDTQYF
>TRBD2|TRBV5-4|TRBJ2-3|-
TGTGCCAGCAGCTTTGGACTAGCGAGCACAGATACGCAGTATTTT
CASSFGLASTDTQYF
>TRBD2|TRBV29-1|TRBJ2-7|-
TGCAGCGCGCGGGGGACGGAAGCCTACGAGCAGTACTTC
CSARGTEAYEQYF
>-|TRBV27|TRBJ2-3|-
TGTGCCAGCAGCTTGGGTGTCTCGGGAGATACGCAGTATTTT
CASSLGVSGDTQYF
>-|TRBV7-9|TRBJ1-1|-
TGTGCCAGCAGCTTACACGCAGGGATGAACACTGAAGCTTTCTTT
CASSLHAGMNTEAFF
>-|TRBV18|TRBJ1-1|-
TGTGCCAGCTCACCAAAAACAGGATTTAGTCTCCACACTGAAGCTTTCTTT
CASSPKTGFSLHTEAFF
>-|TRBV15|TRBJ2-1|-
TGTGCCACCAGCAGAGATCGCGGAGATGAGCAGTTCTTC
CATSRDRGDEQFF
>TRBD1|TRBV9|TRBJ1-1|-
TGTGCCAGCAGCGTAGCGGGGACAGGGTCAGCCACTGAAGCTTTCTTT
CASSVAGTGSATEAFF
>-|TRBV2|TRBJ1-5|-
TGTGCCAGCAACAAGTTGAATCAGCCCCAGCATTTT
CASNKLNQPQHF
>TRBD2|TRBV5-6|TRBJ2-2|-
TGTGCCAGCAGCTTCCCCAGCGGGGATTTGAACACCGGGGAGCTGTTTTTT
CASSFPSGDLNTGELFF
>-|TRBV7-3|TRBJ2-3|-
TGTGCCAGCAGCTTTATGGGAGCTAGCACAGATACGCAGTATTTT
CASSFMGASTDTQYF
>-|TRBV19|TRBJ2-3|-
TGTGCCAGTAGTATGGCGGGTTCGGCGGTCACAGATACGCAGTATTTT
CASSMAGSAVTDTQYF
>-|TRBV7-3|TRBJ1-1|once
TGTGCCAGCAGCTCCCGGGCCGGGGTAAACACTGAAGCTTTCTTT
CASSSRAGVNTEAFF
>-|TRBV19|TRBJ1-3|-
TGTGCCAGTAGTACTGGCAGCTCTGGAAACACCATATATTTT
CASSTGSSGNTIYF
>TRBD1|TRBV5-1|TRBJ2-7|-
TGCGCCAGCAGCTTGGGACAGGGTCTCTACGAGCAGTACTTC
CASSLGQGLYEQYF
>-|TRBV7-6|TRBJ2-1|-
TGTGCCAGCAGACCAATCAGGGGTGTTAGAAGCAATGAGCAGTTCTTC
CASRPIRGVRSNEQFF
>TRBD2|TRBV27|TRBJ2-2|-
TGTGCCAGCAGTTTACCGGGACTAGCAGGCGGGGAGCTGTTTTTT
CASSLPGLAGGELFF
>TRBD1|TRBV5-1|TRBJ2-5|once
TGCGCCAGCAGCTTAGTGACAGGGGGCGCCGCAGAGACCCAGTACTTC
CASSLVTGGAAETQYF
>TRBD1|TRBV7-2|TRBJ2-4|-
TGTGCCAGCAGCTCTACAGTCGGGACAGAGCGTCAGTACTTC
CASSSTVGTERQYF
>TRBD2|TRBV5-4|TRBJ2-1|-
TGTGCCAGCAGCTTGGGTCTAGCGGGAGGGCGGGGGAGTGAGCAGTTCTTC
CASSLGLAGGRGSEQFF
>TRBD1|TRBV7-6|TRBJ2-1|-
TGTGCCAGCAGCTTAGCGAGTCCGAGACAGGGTGACAATGAGCAGTTCTTC
CASSLASPRQGDNEQFF
>-|TRBV5-4|TRBJ2-7|-
TGTGCCAGCAGCTTGCAGACAGGCCCCTACGAGCAGTACTTC
CASSLQTGPYEQYF
>-|TRBV19|TRBJ1-4|-
TGTGCCAGCAGTATGGGGGCTTCGGAAAAACTGTTTTTT
CASSMGASEKLFF
>-|TRBV2|TRBJ1-6|-
TGTGCCAGCAGGGAACGACAGGCTTATTCACCCCTCCACTTT
CASRERQAYSPLHF
>-|TRBV27|TRBJ2-5|-
TGTGCCAGCAGCTCGAGGACAAGTGTGAAAGAGACCCAGTACTTC
CASSSRTSVKETQYF
>TRBD1|TRBV7-6|TRBJ1-5|-
TGTGCCAGCAGCTTAGGGGACAGGAGGGATCAGCCCCAGCATTTT
CASSLGDRRDQPQHF
>TRBD2|TRBV2|TRBJ2-4|-
TGTGCCAGCAGAATGGGACTAGCGGGAGGAGGGGGGGCCAAAAACATTCAGTACTTC
CASRMGLAGGGGAKNIQYF
>TRBD1|TRBV28|TRBJ1-1|-
TGTGCCAGCGGGGACAGAGGAGCTTTCTTT
CASGDRGAFF
>-|TRBV7-8|TRBJ1-3|-
TGTGCCAGCAGCTTAGCCGTCTCTGGAAACACCATATATTTT
CASSLAVSGNTIYF
>-|TRBV7-5|TRBJ1-1|once
TGTGCCAGAAGCCCGAACTTGGGTACAGGCCCCTCCTTAGGGGACACTGAAGCTTTCTTT
CARSPNLGTGPSLGDTEAFF